Listed below are T cell receptor beta chains from one sample, sequenced in a study of CD8 T cells in Susac syndrome. In TCRdb, the immunoSEQ multiplex PCR reads were re-called with MiXCR into one record per CDR3 protein. The sample lists some 450,000 distinct CDR3 sequences, around 85% occurring once. The sequencing sample was made of CD8+ T cells from PBMCs. The receptors here all came from a human donor with multiple sclerosis. Each CDR3 is given with its conserved first and last residue. A D gene is named only where the DNA matches it firmly. Clone size appears in some rows only: once, few, many, or a class for an expanded clone.

v_call	j_call	d_call	clone_size	cdr3_aa	cdr3_nt
TRBV4-1	TRBJ2-7	TRBD1	.	CASSQTADRTFSYEQYF	TGCGCCAGCAGCCAGACCGCGGACAGGACCTTCTCCTACGAGCAGTACTTC
TRBV9	TRBJ2-4	.	few	CASSVGGSKNIQYF	TGTGCCAGCAGCGTCGGGGGTTCCAAAAACATTCAGTACTTC
TRBV27	TRBJ2-7	TRBD2	few	CASSQERLAGYEQYF	TGTGCCAGCAGTCAAGAGCGACTAGCGGGCTACGAGCAGTACTTC
TRBV28	TRBJ1-6	TRBD1	.	CASSLLGQGARNSPLHF	TGTGCCAGCAGTTTGCTGGGACAGGGGGCGAGGAATTCACCCCTCCACTTT
TRBV7-2	TRBJ1-5	.	.	CASSLNRWGDQPQHF	TGTGCCAGCAGCCTAAATAGGTGGGGGGATCAGCCCCAGCATTTT
TRBV10-3	TRBJ2-7	TRBD1	.	CAISESGQGAYEQYF	TGTGCCATCAGTGAGTCGGGACAGGGGGCTTATGAGCAGTACTTC
TRBV29-1	TRBJ2-7	.	.	CSVEERQGYEQYF	TGCAGCGTTGAAGAACGGCAGGGCTACGAGCAGTACTTC
TRBV6-5	TRBJ2-7	.	.	CASSPTGDVYEQYF	TGTGCCAGCAGTCCCACCGGGGACGTCTACGAGCAGTACTTC
TRBV3-1	TRBJ2-7	TRBD1	once	CASSQEQTGGMYEQYF	TGTGCCAGCAGCCAAGAACAGACAGGGGGAATGTACGAGCAGTACTTC
TRBV10-3	TRBJ2-7	TRBD1	few	CAIRAGQGAYEQYF	TGTGCCATCAGGGCGGGACAGGGGGCTTACGAGCAGTACTTC
TRBV2	TRBJ2-5	.	.	CASSEAQNQETQYF	TGTGCCAGCAGTGAAGCGCAAAACCAAGAGACCCAGTACTTC
TRBV13	TRBJ2-7	TRBD2	.	CASSLRTSGVYEQYF	TGTGCCAGCAGCTTACGGACTAGCGGGGTCTACGAGCAGTACTTC
TRBV25-1	TRBJ2-7	.	.	CASSESKDQYF	TGTGCCAGCAGTGAATCGAAGGACCAGTACTTC
TRBV7-9	TRBJ2-1	TRBD2	.	CASSSAGAKQFF	TGTGCCAGCAGCTCAGCGGGAGCCAAGCAGTTCTTC
TRBV7-9	TRBJ2-7	.	.	CASSLGPGQANF	TGTGCCAGCAGCTTGGGCCCGGGCCAGGCCAACTTC
TRBV2	TRBJ2-5	.	.	CASTEWDNLGLAETQYF	TGTGCCAGCACCGAGTGGGACAATTTGGGTTTGGCGGAGACCCAGTACTTC
TRBV5-4	TRBJ2-7	.	few	CASSLVDSYEQYF	TGTGCCAGCAGCTTGGTGGACAGCTACGAGCAGTACTTC
TRBV2	TRBJ2-7	.	.	CASSEQLTYEQYF	TGTGCCAGCAGTGAACAACTCACCTACGAGCAGTACTTC
TRBV7-9	TRBJ2-1	.	.	CASIEAQGGYNEQFF	TGTGCCAGCATCGAAGCACAGGGGGGGTACAATGAGCAGTTCTTC
TRBV5-1	TRBJ2-7	.	.	CASSLAVAALTYEQYF	TGCGCCAGCAGCTTGGCCGTGGCAGCCCTCACCTACGAGCAGTACTTC
TRBV10-3	TRBJ2-2	TRBD1	.	CASRDRGIQNTGELFF	TGTGCCTCCCGGGACAGGGGCATTCAGAACACCGGGGAGCTGTTTTTT
TRBV6-1	TRBJ1-1	.	.	CGTTPVNTEAFF	TGCGGCACGACACCCGTGAACACTGAAGCTTTCTTT
TRBV27	TRBJ2-1	TRBD1	.	CASSLTAGQGYNEQFF	TGTGCCAGCAGCCTCACGGCGGGACAGGGCTACAATGAGCAGTTCTTC
TRBV7-9	TRBJ2-5	.	.	CASSLEVETQYF	TGTGCCAGCAGCTTAGAGGTGGAGACCCAGTACTTC
TRBV6-5	TRBJ1-1	.	few	CASSYDRLNTEAFF	TGTGCCAGTAGTTACGACAGGTTGAACACTGAAGCTTTCTTT
TRBV5-6	TRBJ1-1	.	.	CASSPGGNSAFF	TGTGCCAGCAGCCCGGGAGGAAACAGCGCTTTCTTT
TRBV10-3	TRBJ2-1	.	.	CAISGSIGSSYNEQFF	TGTGCCATCAGTGGAAGTATTGGAAGCTCCTACAATGAGCAGTTCTTC
TRBV12-3/TRBV12-4	TRBJ2-1	TRBD2	.	CASSLGSGGSYNEQFF	TGTGCCAGCAGTTTAGGCAGCGGGGGCTCCTACAATGAGCAGTTCTTC
TRBV5-1	TRBJ2-3	TRBD1	.	CASSLDRGHTDTQYF	TGCGCCAGCAGCTTGGACAGGGGGCACACAGATACGCAGTATTTT
TRBV5-6	TRBJ2-1	.	.	CASSLKAGANEQFF	TGTGCCAGCAGCTTGAAGGCGGGGGCTAATGAGCAGTTCTTC
TRBV7-9	TRBJ1-1	.	.	CASSLTPVGLNTEAFF	TGTGCCAGCAGCTTAACTCCCGTGGGTTTGAACACTGAAGCTTTCTTT